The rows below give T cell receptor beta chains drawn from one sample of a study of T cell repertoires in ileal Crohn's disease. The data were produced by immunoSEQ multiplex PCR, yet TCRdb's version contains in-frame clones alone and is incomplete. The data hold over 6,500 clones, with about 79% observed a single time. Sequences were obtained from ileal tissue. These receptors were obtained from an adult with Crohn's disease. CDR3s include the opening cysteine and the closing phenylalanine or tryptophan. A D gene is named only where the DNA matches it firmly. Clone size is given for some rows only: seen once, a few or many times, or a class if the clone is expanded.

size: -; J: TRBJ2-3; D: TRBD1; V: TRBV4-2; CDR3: CASRWTGVTDTQYF; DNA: TGTGCCAGCAGGTGGACAGGGGTCACAGATACGCAGTATTTT
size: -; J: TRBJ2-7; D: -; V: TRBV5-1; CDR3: CASSLGTAQTPYEQYF; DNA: TGCGCCAGCAGCTTGGGGACAGCTCAAACCCCCTACGAGCAGTACTTC
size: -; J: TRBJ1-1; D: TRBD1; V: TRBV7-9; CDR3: CASSRGGGQGSFGEAFF; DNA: TGTGCCAGCAGCCGGGGGGGTGGACAGGGGAGTTTTGGTGAAGCTTTCTTT
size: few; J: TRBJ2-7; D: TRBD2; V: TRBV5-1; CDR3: CASSLASGRVLYEQYF; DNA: TGCGCCAGCAGCTTGGCTAGCGGCAGGGTACTATACGAGCAGTACTTC
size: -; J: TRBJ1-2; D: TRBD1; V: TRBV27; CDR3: CASSSMDRVTYGYTF; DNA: TGTGCCAGCAGTTCCATGGACAGGGTAACCTATGGCTACACCTTC
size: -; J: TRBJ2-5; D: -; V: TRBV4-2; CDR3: CASSQAGLRETQYF; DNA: TGTGCCAGCAGCCAAGCGGGATTACGAGAGACCCAGTACTTC
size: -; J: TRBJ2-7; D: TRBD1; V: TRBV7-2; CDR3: CASSLRAGQGYF; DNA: TGTGCCAGCAGCTTAAGGGCGGGACAGGGTTACTTC
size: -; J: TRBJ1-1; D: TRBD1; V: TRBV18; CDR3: CASSPPNRGENTEAFF; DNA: TGTGCCAGCTCACCACCGAACAGGGGTGAGAACACTGAAGCTTTCTTT
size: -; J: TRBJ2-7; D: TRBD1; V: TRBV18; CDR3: CASSTTGGDYEQYF; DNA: TGTGCCAGCTCAACAACAGGGGGAGACTACGAGCAGTACTTC
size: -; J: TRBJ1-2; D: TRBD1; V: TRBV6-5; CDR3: CASSDSGGVDYGYTF; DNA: TGTGCCAGCAGCGATTCAGGGGGCGTCGACTATGGCTACACCTTC
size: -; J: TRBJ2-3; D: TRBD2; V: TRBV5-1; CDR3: CASSFPSGRGDTQYF; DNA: TGCGCCAGCAGCTTCCCTAGCGGGAGGGGAGATACGCAGTATTTT
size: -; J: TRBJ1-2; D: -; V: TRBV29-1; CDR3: CSVLGSGLLNGYTF; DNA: TGCAGCGTTTTGGGCAGCGGTCTCCTAAATGGCTACACCTTC
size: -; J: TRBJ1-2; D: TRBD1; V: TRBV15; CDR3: CATSRGQGLTNYGYTF; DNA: TGTGCCACCAGCAGAGGACAGGGCCTAACTAACTATGGCTACACCTTC
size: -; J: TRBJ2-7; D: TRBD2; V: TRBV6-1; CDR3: CASSDPGLAANEQYF; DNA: TGTGCCAGCAGTGACCCGGGACTAGCTGCGAACGAGCAGTACTTC
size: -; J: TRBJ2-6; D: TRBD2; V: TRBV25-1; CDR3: CASSEPGGRSGANVLTF; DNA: TGTGCCAGCAGTGAGCCGGGAGGGAGATCTGGGGCCAACGTCCTGACTTTC
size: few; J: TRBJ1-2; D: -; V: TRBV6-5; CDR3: CASSYEAGDGYTF; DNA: TGTGCCAGCAGTTATGAGGCAGGGGATGGCTACACCTTC
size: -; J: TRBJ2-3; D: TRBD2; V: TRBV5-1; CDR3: CASSSSGKAEDTQYF; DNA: TGCGCCAGCAGCTCTAGCGGGAAGGCCGAAGATACGCAGTATTTT
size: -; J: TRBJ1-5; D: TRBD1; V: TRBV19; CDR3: CASSNPGTAYSNQPQHF; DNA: TGTGCCAGTAGTAACCCCGGGACAGCGTATAGCAATCAGCCCCAGCATTTT
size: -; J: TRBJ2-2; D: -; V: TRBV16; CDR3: CASSQSRANTGELFF; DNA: TGTGCCAGCAGCCAATCTCGGGCGAACACCGGGGAGCTGTTTTTT
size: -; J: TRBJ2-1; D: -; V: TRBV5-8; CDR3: CASSLSPGGSVDNEQFF; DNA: TGTGCCAGCAGTTTAAGTCCTGGCGGCTCGGTCGACAATGAGCAGTTCTTC
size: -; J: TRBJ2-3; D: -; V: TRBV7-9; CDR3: CASSLAPSTDTQYF; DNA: TGTGCCAGCAGCTTAGCCCCGAGCACAGATACGCAGTATTTT
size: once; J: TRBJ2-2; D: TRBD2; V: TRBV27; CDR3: CATRGGGRPNTGELFF; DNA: TGTGCCACGAGGGGAGGCGGGAGGCCGAACACCGGGGAGCTGTTTTTT
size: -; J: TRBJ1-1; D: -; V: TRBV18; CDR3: CASSPRGGDTTEAFF; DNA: TGTGCCAGCTCCCCTAGAGGGGGGGATACCACTGAAGCTTTCTTT
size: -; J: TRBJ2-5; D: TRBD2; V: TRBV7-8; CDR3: CASSLASGLETQYF; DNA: TGTGCCAGCAGCTTGGCTAGCGGTCTCGAGACCCAGTACTTC
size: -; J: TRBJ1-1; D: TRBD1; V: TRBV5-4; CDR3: CASSRGQNMNTEAFF; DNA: TGTGCCAGCAGCAGGGGACAGAACATGAACACTGAAGCTTTCTTT
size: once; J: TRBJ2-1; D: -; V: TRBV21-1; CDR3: CASSKHRVYYNEQFF; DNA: TGTGCCAGCAGCAAACACAGGGTTTACTACAATGAGCAGTTCTTC
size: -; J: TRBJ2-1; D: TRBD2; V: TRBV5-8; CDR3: CASSPGLAGLNEQFF; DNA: TGTGCCAGCAGCCCGGGACTAGCGGGACTCAATGAGCAGTTCTTC
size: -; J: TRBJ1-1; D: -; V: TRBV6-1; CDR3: CASTRPGELNTEAFF; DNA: TGTGCCAGCACCCGACCAGGGGAACTGAACACTGAAGCTTTCTTT
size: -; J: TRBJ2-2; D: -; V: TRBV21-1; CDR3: CASSKQGPAGGELFF; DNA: TGTGCCAGCAGCAAACAAGGCCCGGCGGGCGGGGAGCTGTTTTTT
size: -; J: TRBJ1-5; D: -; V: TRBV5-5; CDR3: CASSLGDQPQHF; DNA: TGTGCCAGCAGCTTGGGAGATCAGCCCCAGCATTTT
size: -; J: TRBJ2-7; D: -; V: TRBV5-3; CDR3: CARSFNRFDEQYF; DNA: TGTGCCAGAAGCTTCAACAGGTTCGACGAGCAGTACTTC
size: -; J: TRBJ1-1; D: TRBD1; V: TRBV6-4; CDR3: CASSSGGENTEAFF; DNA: TGTGCCAGCAGTTCAGGGGGAGAGAACACTGAAGCTTTCTTT
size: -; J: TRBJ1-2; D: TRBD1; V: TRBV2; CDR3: CASRDRGKGYGYTF; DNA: TGTGCCAGCAGGGACAGGGGGAAAGGATATGGCTACACCTTC
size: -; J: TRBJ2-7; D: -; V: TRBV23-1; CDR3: CAKGGFSYEQYF; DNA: TGCGCTAAGGGGGGGTTTTCCTACGAGCAGTACTTC
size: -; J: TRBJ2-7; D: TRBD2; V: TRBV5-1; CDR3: CASSWGRTSGSGIYEQYF; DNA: TGCGCCAGCAGCTGGGGCCGGACTAGCGGGAGCGGAATCTACGAGCAGTACTTC
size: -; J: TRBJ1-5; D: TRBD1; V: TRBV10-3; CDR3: CAISPQGARQPQHF; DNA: TGTGCCATCAGTCCCCAGGGGGCTCGTCAGCCCCAACATTTT
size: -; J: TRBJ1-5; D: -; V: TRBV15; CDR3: CATSRSGGQRNQPQHF; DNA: TGTGCCACCAGCAGAAGCGGAGGACAGCGAAATCAGCCCCAGCATTTT
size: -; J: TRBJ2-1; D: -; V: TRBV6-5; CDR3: CASKESGWGYNEQFF; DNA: TGTGCCAGCAAAGAGAGCGGGTGGGGCTACAATGAGCAGTTCTTC
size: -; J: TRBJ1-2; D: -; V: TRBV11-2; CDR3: CASSSQGYGYTF; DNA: TGTGCCAGCAGTTCACAGGGTTATGGCTACACCTTC
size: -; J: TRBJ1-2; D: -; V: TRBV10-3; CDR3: CAISDNLPANYGYTF; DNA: TGTGCCATCAGTGACAATTTACCTGCGAACTATGGCTACACCTTC
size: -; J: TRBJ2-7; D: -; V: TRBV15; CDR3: CATSVGLARGYEQYF; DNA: TGTGCCACCAGCGTTGGGCTCGCACGGGGATACGAGCAGTACTTC
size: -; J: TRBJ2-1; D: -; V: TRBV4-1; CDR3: CASSPRDSNSYNEQFF; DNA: TGCGCCAGCAGCCCCCGGGACTCCAACTCCTACAATGAGCAGTTCTTC
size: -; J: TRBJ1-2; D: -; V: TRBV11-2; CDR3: CASTPGVEGGYTF; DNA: TGTGCCAGCACCCCTGGGGTCGAGGGCGGCTACACCTTC
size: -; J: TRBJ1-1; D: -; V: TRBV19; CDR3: CASSTRTENTEAFF; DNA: TGTGCCAGTAGTACCCGGACAGAGAACACTGAAGCTTTCTTT
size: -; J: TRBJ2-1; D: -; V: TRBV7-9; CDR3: CASSLSRRGGGGTNEQFF; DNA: TGTGCCAGCAGCTTATCCCGGAGGGGCGGTGGGGGGACCAATGAGCAGTTCTTC
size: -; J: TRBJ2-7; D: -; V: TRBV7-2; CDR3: CASSLPGTLEQYF; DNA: TGTGCCAGCAGCCTCCCCGGGACACTCGAGCAGTACTTC
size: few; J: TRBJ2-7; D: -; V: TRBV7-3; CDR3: CASSPSGFYEQYF; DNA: TGTGCCAGCAGCCCCTCGGGGTTCTACGAGCAGTACTTC
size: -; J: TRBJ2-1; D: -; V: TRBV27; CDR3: CASSLGLLDGSSYNEQFF; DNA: TGTGCCAGCAGTTTGGGCCTTTTGGACGGGAGCTCCTACAATGAGCAGTTCTTC
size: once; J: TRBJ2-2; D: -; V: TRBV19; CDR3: CASGGGGGNTGELFF; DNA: TGTGCCAGTGGGGGGGGCGGGGGGAACACCGGGGAGCTGTTTTTT
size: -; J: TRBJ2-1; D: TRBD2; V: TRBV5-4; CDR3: CASGGAGTYNEQFF; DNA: TGTGCCTCGGGGGGAGCGGGAACCTACAATGAGCAGTTCTTC
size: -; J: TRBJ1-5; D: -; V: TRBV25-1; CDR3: CASSTSGANQPQHF; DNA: TGTGCCAGCAGTACAAGTGGGGCCAATCAGCCCCAGCATTTT
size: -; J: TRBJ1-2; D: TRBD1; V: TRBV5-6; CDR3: CASNPGTELYGYTF; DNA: TGTGCCAGCAACCCCGGGACAGAGCTCTATGGCTACACCTTC
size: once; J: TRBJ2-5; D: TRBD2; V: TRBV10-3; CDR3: CAISDGLAGDRETQYF; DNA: TGTGCCATCAGTGACGGACTAGCGGGAGATAGAGAGACCCAGTACTTC
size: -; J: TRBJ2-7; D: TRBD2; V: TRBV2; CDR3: CASSLREAPYEQYF; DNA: TGTGCCAGCAGCCTGCGGGAGGCTCCCTACGAGCAGTACTTC
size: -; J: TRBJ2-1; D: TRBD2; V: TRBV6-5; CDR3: CASSYVSGGYNEQFF; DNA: TGTGCCAGCAGTTACGTGTCGGGAGGGTACAATGAGCAGTTCTTC